This T cell receptor (beta chain) was recorded in a study of OX40 agonist ivuxolimab in advanced cancers. Study-level background: The patients received agonistic anti-OX40 (CD134) antibody ivuxolimab. Patients were infused with ivuxolimab every 2 weeks at 0.01 to 10 mg/kg.

The protocol was immunoSEQ multiplex PCR, while the TCRdb copy is restricted to in-frame clones and leaves out a portion. The table records approximately 60,000 clones, 84% of them present only once. V was shortened by 1 base and J by 2 bases, with 8 bases between the two germline ends. This CDR3 region has 13 residues. Germline V gives CDR1 SQVTM, CDR2 ANQGSEA. Sequenced here: CD4+ or CD8+ T cells sorted from blood, sampled in a trial of the OX40 agonist ivuxolimab. This sequence was found in an adult with an advanced solid tumor such as melanoma, head and neck, liver or kidney cancer. The rearrangement uses TRBV29-1 and TRBJ1-1; D call uncertain. This CDR3 is CSVEGRANTEAFF. In DNA form, the CDR3 reads TGCAGCGTTGAAGGGCGGGCTAACACTGAAGCTTTCTTT.